One TCR beta chain is described in this entry. Its antigen is not identified. The Oncomine TCR Beta short-read assay generated sequence data from the DNA of cultured CD4+ T cells. TCRdb processed the PCR reads anew with MiXCR; each CDR3 protein has one entry. The table includes some 25,000 distinct CDR3 sequences, about 31% detected once. This CDR3 is built from 14 residues. The V gene's germline CDR1 is SGDLS and CDR2 YYNGEE. V dropped 3 bases and J dropped 0 bases, with 9 bases sitting between them. The data were obtained in a study of vaccination and CD4 T cells after COVID-19. Time point described: late sampling 161 to 241 days after vaccination in three convalescent patients. As for treatment: approximately nine-day PBMC culture with coronavirus spike peptide pools or control peptides (ViraFEST assay).

Sample: CD4+ T cells from blood, cultured in vitro, taken about 7 months after SARS-CoV-2 vaccination. V usage is TRBV9 and J usage is TRBJ2-5; possible D gene TRBD1, 5 bases. The receptor was isolated from a human donor who had recovered from COVID-19. The chain's CDR3 is CASSAQDDQETQYF. Here the CDR3 DNA reads TGTGCCAGCAGCGCACAGGACGACCAAGAGACCCAGTACTTC.